The 5 T cell receptor beta chains reported below all come from one sample, sequenced in a study of Graves' ophthalmopathy and Graves' hyperthyroidism. RNA transcripts were the source from which TCR beta CDR3 regions were amplified. Second-round multiplex PCR came after a first-round RT-PCR that employed HTBI primers. Using its own MiXCR run on the multiplex PCR reads, TCRdb lists one record per CDR3 protein. The sample yields about 620,000 distinct CDR3 sequences, over 20% seen once. The sample consisted of peripheral blood. These TCRs come from a woman between 18 and 29 years old with stable Graves' hyperthyroidism. Some clones in this sample may be carry-over from other donors' samples.

This clonotype has ten or more counts. V gene TRBV9 combines with J gene TRBJ2-7; tentatively, D is TRBD1 (6 bases). The CDR3 is 13 amino acids. V lost 2 bases, J lost 5 bases, and 11 bases lay in between. Germline assignment: CDR1 SGDLS and CDR2 YYNGEE. This CDR3 reads CASSVLGDNEQYF. In nucleotides, the CDR3 is TGTGCCAGCAGCGTTCTTGGGGACAACGAGCAGTACTTC.

This clonotype was recorded many times. The CDR3 region has the DNA TGTGCCAGCAGTTTATTTGGGACAGGGAACGAGCAGTACTTC. Residues: CASSLFGTGNEQYF. The chain links TRBV28 to TRBJ2-7; 9 nucleotides match TRBD1. The CDR3 has 14 residues. In germline, CDR1 is MDHEN, CDR2 SYDVKM. V was clipped by 1 base and J by 5 bases; unmatched bases: 3.

The sample holds many counts of this clonotype. V is TRBV10-3 and J is TRBJ1-5; D remains unclear. This CDR3 has 14 amino acids. Germline V gives CDR1 ENHRY, CDR2 SYGVKD. V was cut by 4 bases and J by 0 bases, with 7 bases left in between. The CDR3 reads CAISAIFSNQPQHF. The DNA of the CDR3 is TGTGCCATCAGTGCCATTTTTAGCAATCAGCCCCAGCATTTT.

This clonotype was picked up a small number of times. The rearrangement uses TRBV5-1 and TRBJ2-7; the match to TRBD1 covers 7 bases. Germline CDR1 is SGHRS and CDR2 is YFSETQ. The V segment lost 4 bases and the J segment 0 bases; nucleotides outside the gene matches: 10. The CDR3 spans 16 residues. CDR3 sequence reads: CASSPDRAIPSYEQYF. CDR3 in DNA: TGCGCCAGCAGCCCTGACAGGGCCATTCCCTCCTACGAGCAGTACTTC.

This clonotype showed up just a few times. The chain is built from TRBV11-2 and TRBJ2-3; 7 nucleotides match TRBD2. Unmatched junction bases numbered 3, after V lost 1 base and J lost 2 bases. The CDR3 runs to 15 residues. Germline lookup yields CDR1 SGHAT and CDR2 FQNNGV. The CDR3 nucleotides are TGTGCCAGCAGCTTAGGCGGGAGCTACACAGATACGCAGTATTTT. This sequence encodes CASSLGGSYTDTQYF.